A single sample gave rise to the 5 T cell receptor beta chains below, sequenced in a study of T-cell reconstitution after alpha-beta-depleted transplantation in children. The authors prepared the TCRbeta library with unique molecular identifiers. TCRdb itself ran the PCR reads through MiXCR, one entry per CDR3 protein. The sample has roughly 220,000 distinct CDR3 sequences; under 8.5% are singletons. The input for sequencing was PBMCs, mostly from graft donor cells, taken 360 days after TCRalphabeta/CD19-depleted stem cell transplant. These receptors originate from a male patient under 10 years old who had a stem cell transplant for acute myeloid leukemia, so the T cells may come from the graft donor.

This clonotype has just a few counts. V is TRBV29-1 and J is TRBJ1-2; the D is unclear. CDR1 SQVTM and CDR2 ANQGSEA come from the germline V gene. The V gene lost 0 bases and the J gene lost 4 bases, with 9 bases spanning the gap. This CDR3 comprises 13 residues. The CDR3, as DNA: TGCAGCGTTGAAGACGGTGGATCCTATGGCTACACCTTC. It is translated as CSVEDGGSYGYTF.

In its sample, this clonotype was seen many times. The V and J genes are TRBV27 and TRBJ1-2; D gene ambiguous. V lost 5 bases, J lost 7 bases, and 17 bases lay in between. The CDR3 runs 14 residues. CDR1 and CDR2 from the germline V gene are MNHEY and SMNVEV (reference sequence). CDR3 in DNA: TGTGCCAGCAGTCGGGCCTACCCGGAGCTTGGCTACACCTTC. Its translation is CASSRAYPELGYTF.

This clonotype came up a few times. The V gene is TRBV20-1, the J gene TRBJ2-7, with TRBD1 matching 8 bases. CDR3 size: 16 residues. Germline V gene data show CDR1 as DFQATT and CDR2 as SNEGSKA (reference sequence). Trimming removed 1 base from V and 0 bases from J; junction bases left unmatched: 8. In nucleotides, the CDR3 is TGCAGTGCTAGAGTGGCAGGGGGCCGTAGCTCCTACGAGCAGTACTTC. It codes for CSARVAGGRSSYEQYF.

V and J are TRBV20-1 and TRBJ2-1; TRBD1 is a possible D gene (6 bases). The CDR3 runs 17 residues. V gave up 7 bases and J gave up 5 bases, with 27 bases separating them. Per the germline V gene, CDR1 is DFQATT and CDR2 is SNEGSKA (reference sequence). The CDR3: CSVRETGAPRWDNEQFF. The DNA for the CDR3 is TGCAGTGTAAGAGAGACAGGCGCTCCCAGGTGGGACAATGAGCAGTTCTTC.

The gene calls are TRBV12-3 or TRBV12-4 and TRBJ2-3; D is possibly TRBD1 or TRBD2 (7 bases each). Trimming pared 4 bases from V and 4 bases from J, leaving 12 bases between. The CDR3 covers 14 residues. The CDR3 loop reads CASSSQGGADTQYF. The CDR3 DNA is TGTGCCAGCAGTTCCCAGGGGGGGGCAGATACGCAGTATTTT.